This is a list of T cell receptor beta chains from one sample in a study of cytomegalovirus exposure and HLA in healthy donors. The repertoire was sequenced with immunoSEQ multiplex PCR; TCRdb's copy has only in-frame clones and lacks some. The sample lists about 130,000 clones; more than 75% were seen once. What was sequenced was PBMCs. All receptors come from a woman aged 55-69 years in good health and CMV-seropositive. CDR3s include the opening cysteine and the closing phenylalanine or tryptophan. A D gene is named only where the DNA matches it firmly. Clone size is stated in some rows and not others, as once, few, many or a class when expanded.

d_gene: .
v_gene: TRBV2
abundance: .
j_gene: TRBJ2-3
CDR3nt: TGTGCCAGCAGTGAAAGGCGGGGGCCCGCAGATACGCAGTATTTT
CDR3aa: CASSERRGPADTQYF

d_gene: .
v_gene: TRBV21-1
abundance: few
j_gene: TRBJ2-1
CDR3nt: TGTGCCAGCAGCAAAGGGGCAGGCCGATTCTACAATGAGCAGTTCTTC
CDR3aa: CASSKGAGRFYNEQFF

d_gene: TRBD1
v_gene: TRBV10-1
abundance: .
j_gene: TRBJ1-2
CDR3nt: TGCGCCAGCAGTGAGTCCATCCGACAGGGAATCGGCCCTTCTAACTATGGCTACACCTTC
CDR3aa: CASSESIRQGIGPSNYGYTF

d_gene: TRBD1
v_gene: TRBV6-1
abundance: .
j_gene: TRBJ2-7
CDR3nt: TGTGCCAGCCGGGACAGAGCCTACGAGCAGTACTTC
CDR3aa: CASRDRAYEQYF

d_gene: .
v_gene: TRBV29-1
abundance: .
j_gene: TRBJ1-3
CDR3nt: TGCAGCGTCCGACTCTCTGGAAACACCATATATTTT
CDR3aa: CSVRLSGNTIYF

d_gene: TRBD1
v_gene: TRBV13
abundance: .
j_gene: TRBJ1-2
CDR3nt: TGTGCCAGCAGCTCGAGGGACAGTTCTAACTATGGCTACACCTTC
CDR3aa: CASSSRDSSNYGYTF

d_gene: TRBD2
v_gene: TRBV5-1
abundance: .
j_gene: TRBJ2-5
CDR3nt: TGCGCCAGCAGTCTAGCGGGAGGGAGGCAAGAGACCCAGTACTTC
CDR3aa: CASSLAGGRQETQYF

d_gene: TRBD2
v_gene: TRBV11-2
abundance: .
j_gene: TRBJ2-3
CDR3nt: TGTGCCAGCAGCTTAGGAACTAGCGGGGGGGCCACAGATACGCAGTATTTT
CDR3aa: CASSLGTSGGATDTQYF

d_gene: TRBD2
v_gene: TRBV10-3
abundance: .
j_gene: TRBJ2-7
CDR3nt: TGTGCCATCAGTGACAGAACTAGCGGGGGGGCCTACGAGCAGTACTTC
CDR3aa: CAISDRTSGGAYEQYF

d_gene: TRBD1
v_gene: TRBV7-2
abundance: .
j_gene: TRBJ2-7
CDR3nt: TGTGCCAGCAGCTTTCCGGGACAGATCTACGAGCAGTACTTC
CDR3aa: CASSFPGQIYEQYF

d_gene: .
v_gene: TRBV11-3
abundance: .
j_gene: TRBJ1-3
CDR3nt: TGTGCCAGCAGCGGAGGGGCTACATCCGGAAACACCATATATTTT
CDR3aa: CASSGGATSGNTIYF

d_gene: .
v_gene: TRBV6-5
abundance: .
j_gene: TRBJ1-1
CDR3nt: TGTGCCAGCAAGGGCCCACAGGGGAACACTGAAGCTTTCTTT
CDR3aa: CASKGPQGNTEAFF

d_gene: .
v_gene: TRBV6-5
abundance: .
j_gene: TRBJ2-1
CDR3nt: TGTGCCAGCAGTTACGACAACTACAATGAGCAGTTCTTC
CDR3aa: CASSYDNYNEQFF

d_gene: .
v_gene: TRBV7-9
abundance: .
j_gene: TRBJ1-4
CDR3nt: TGTGCCAGCAAGGGGTCGGAGGAAAAACTGTTTTTT
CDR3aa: CASKGSEEKLFF

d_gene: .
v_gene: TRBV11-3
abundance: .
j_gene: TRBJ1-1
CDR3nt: TGTGCCAGCAGCTTAGGAGGCTCGAACACTGAAGCTTTCTTT
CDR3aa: CASSLGGSNTEAFF

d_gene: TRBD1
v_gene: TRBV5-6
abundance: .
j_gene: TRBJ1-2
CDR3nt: TGTGCCAGCAGCTCGACAGGGATCTATGGCTACACCTTC
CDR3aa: CASSSTGIYGYTF

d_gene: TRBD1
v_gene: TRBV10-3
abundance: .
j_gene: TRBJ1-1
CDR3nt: TGTGCCATCAGTGAGTCTCAGGGGGCGGCCCGAGCTTTCTTT
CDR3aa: CAISESQGAARAFF

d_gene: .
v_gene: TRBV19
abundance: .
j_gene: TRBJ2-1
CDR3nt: TGTGCCAGTAGTATGGGAGTAGCCTCTTTGTATGAGCAGTTCTTC
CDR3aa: CASSMGVASLYEQFF

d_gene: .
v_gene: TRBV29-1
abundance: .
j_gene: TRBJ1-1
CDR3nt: TGCAGCGTTGGGCGGGGGCTGGGTACTGAAGCTTTCTTT
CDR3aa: CSVGRGLGTEAFF

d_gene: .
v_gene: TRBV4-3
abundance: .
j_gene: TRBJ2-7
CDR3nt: TGCGCCAGCAGCCAAGATGTACAGATCTCCTACGAGCAGTACTTC
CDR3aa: CASSQDVQISYEQYF

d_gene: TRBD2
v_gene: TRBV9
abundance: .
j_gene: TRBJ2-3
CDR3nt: TGTGCCAGCAGCGAAGGTTCCGGGACTAGCGGAGGAAGGGCAGATACGCAGTATTTT
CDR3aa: CASSEGSGTSGGRADTQYF

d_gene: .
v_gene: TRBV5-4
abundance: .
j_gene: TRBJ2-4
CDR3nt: TGTGCCAGCAGCTATGACCGGCGGGGCATTCAGTACTTC
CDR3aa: CASSYDRRGIQYF

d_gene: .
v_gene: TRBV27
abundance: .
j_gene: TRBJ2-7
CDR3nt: TGTGCCAGCAGGGGCAGCTCCTACGAGCAGTACTTC
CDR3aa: CASRGSSYEQYF

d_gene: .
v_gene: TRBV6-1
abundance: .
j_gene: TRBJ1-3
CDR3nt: TGTGCCAGCAGCGAGAGGTGGAGCTCTGGAAACACCATATATTTT
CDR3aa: CASSERWSSGNTIYF

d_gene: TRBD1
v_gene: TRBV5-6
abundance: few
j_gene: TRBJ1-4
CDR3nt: TGTGCCAGCAGCTTCTTATCCGGGACAGGGGGAAAACTGTTTTTT
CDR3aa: CASSFLSGTGGKLFF

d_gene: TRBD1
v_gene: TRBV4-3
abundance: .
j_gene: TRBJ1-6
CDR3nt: TGCGCCAGCAGCCAAGATAGCAGGGGGCGTAATTCACCCCTCCACTTT
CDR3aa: CASSQDSRGRNSPLHF

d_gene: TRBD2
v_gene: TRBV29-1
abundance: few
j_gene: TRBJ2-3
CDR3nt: TGCAGCGTTAGCGGGGGGGGAGGGGCAGATACGCAGTATTTT
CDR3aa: CSVSGGGGADTQYF

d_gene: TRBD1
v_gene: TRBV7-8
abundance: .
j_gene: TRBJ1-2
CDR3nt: TGTGCCAGCAGCTTAGTTGCACAGGGGGATCCGAATGGCTACACCTTC
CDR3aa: CASSLVAQGDPNGYTF

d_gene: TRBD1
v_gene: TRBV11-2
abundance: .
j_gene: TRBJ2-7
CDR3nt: TGTGCCAGCAGCTCAATCACAGGGGACAGGAAACTCAACGAGCAGTACTTC
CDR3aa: CASSSITGDRKLNEQYF

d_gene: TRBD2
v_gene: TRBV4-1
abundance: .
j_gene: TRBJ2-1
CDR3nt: TGCGCCAGCAGACTGGGACTAGCGGGCTACAATGAGCAGTTCTTC
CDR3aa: CASRLGLAGYNEQFF

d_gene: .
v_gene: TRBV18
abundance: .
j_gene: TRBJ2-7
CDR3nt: TGTGCCAGCTCCCCCGGGACCTACGAGCAGTACTTC
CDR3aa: CASSPGTYEQYF

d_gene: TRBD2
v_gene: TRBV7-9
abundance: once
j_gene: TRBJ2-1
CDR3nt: TGTGCCAGCAGCCTAGCGGTGGGGCAGCAGTTCTTC
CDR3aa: CASSLAVGQQFF

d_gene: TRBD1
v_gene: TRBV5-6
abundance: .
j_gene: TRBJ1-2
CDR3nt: TGTGCCAGCAGCTCACTTACAGGGGCCCACTTAGCTAACTATGGCTACACCTTC
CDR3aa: CASSSLTGAHLANYGYTF

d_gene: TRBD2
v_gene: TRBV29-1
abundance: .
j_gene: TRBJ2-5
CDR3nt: TGCAGCGTTGATATGGGCGGGGGTGTGGAGACCCAGTACTTC
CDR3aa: CSVDMGGGVETQYF

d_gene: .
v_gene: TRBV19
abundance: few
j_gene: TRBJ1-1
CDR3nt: TGTGCCAGTAGTATGGGAGGGGCGAACACTGAAGCTTTCTTT
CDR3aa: CASSMGGANTEAFF

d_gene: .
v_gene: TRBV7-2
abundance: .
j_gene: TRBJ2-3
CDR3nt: TGTGCCAGCAGCTTAACCTCAACTAGCACAGATACGCAGTATTTT
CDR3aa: CASSLTSTSTDTQYF

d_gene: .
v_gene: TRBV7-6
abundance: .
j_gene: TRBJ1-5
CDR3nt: TGTGCCAGCAGCCCCAAGGGGGGGACAATTAGCAATCAGCCCCAGCATTTT
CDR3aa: CASSPKGGTISNQPQHF

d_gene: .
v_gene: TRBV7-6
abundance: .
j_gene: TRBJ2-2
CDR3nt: TGTGCCAGCAGCTTAGTCCCCCTAAGACAGAACACCGGGGAGCTGTTTTTT
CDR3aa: CASSLVPLRQNTGELFF

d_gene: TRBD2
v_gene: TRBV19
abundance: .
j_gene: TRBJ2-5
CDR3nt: TGTGCCAGTAGTATGGCAAAAGGGAGGGGAGAGACCCAGTACTTC
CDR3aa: CASSMAKGRGETQYF

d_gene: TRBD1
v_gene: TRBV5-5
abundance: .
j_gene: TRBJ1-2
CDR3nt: TGTGCCAGCAAGGAACAGGGGGCTACGGCTAACTATGGCTACACCTTC
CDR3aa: CASKEQGATANYGYTF

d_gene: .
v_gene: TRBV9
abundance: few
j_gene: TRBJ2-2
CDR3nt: TGTGCCAGCAGCGTTTTCGGGGACACCGGGGAGCTGTTTTTT
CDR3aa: CASSVFGDTGELFF

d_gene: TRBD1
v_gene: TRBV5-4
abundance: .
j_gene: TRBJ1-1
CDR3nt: TGTGCCAGCAGCCCTCAAAACAGGGGGAACACTGAAGCTTTCTTT
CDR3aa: CASSPQNRGNTEAFF

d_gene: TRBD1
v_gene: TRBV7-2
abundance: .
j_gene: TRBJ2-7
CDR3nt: TGTGCCAGCAGCTTCGGGACAGGGCCCTACGAGCAGTACTTC
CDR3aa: CASSFGTGPYEQYF

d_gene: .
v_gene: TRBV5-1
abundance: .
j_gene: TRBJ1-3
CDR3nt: TGCGCCAGCAGCTTGGGGGCAGTTGTCTCCGGAAACACCATATATTTT
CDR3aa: CASSLGAVVSGNTIYF

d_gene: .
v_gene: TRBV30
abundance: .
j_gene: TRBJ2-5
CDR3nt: TGTGCCTGGAGTCGGGCTAGCCTCCGAGAGACCCAGTACTTC
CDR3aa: CAWSRASLRETQYF

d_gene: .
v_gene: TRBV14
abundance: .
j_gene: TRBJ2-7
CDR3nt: TGTGCCAGCAGCCAAGAAAGGGGCACCAGCTCCTACGAGCAGTACTTC
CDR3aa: CASSQERGTSSYEQYF

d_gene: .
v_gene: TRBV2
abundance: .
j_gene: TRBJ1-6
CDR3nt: TGTGCCAGCAGGGAAACAGGTCTTGGATCACCCCTCCACTTT
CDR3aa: CASRETGLGSPLHF

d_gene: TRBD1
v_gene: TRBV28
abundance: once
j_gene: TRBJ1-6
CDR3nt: TGTGCCTCAGGGGGCTATAATTCACCCCTCCACTTT
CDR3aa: CASGGYNSPLHF

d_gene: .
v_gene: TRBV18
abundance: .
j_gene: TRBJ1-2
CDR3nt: TGTGCCAGCTCACCCACGGACACGAACTATGGCTACACCTTC
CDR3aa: CASSPTDTNYGYTF

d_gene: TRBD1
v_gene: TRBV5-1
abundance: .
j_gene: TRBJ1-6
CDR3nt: TGCGCCAGCAGCTTGGCCGGGGACAGGGGTTCACCCCTCCACTTT
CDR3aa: CASSLAGDRGSPLHF

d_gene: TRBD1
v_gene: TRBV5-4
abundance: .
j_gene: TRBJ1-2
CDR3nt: TGTGCCAGCAGCTCGGCCGGGACAGGGGACGGCTACACCTTC
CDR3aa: CASSSAGTGDGYTF

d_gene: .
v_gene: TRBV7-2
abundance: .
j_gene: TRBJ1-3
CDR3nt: TGTGCCAGCAGCTCCATGGGACACTCTGGAAACACCATATATTTT
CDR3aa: CASSSMGHSGNTIYF

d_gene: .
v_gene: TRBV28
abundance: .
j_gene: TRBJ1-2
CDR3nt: TGTGCCAGCAGTCCTCACTTGACGGGATTTCTAACCAATAACTATGGCTACACCTTC
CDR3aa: CASSPHLTGFLTNNYGYTF

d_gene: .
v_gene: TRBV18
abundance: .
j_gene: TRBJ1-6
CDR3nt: TGTGCCAGCTCCCAAGAAGGGCAGGGAATTTCACCCCTCCACTTT
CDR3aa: CASSQEGQGISPLHF

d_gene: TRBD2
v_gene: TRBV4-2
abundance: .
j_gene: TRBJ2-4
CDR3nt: TGTGCCAGCAGCCAAGATGCGGGGGGAGCCATTCAGTACTTC
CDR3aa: CASSQDAGGAIQYF

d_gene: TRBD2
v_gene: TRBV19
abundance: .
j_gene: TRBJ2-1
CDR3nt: TGTGCCAGTAGCATCAGCGGGGGATCTTACAATGAGCAGTTCTTC
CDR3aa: CASSISGGSYNEQFF

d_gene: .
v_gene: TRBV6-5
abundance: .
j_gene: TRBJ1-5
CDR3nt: TGTGCCAGCAGTTATCGGAGGGATCAGCCCCAGCATTTT
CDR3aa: CASSYRRDQPQHF